The text below deals with one T cell receptor (beta chain). The CDR3 length is 13 residues. V dropped 5 bases and J dropped 5 bases, with 9 bases sitting between them. The germline V gene has CDR1 ENHRY and CDR2 SYGVKD. This sample was included in a study of CD8+ T cells in alopecia areata. Following RNA extraction, reverse transcription yielded cDNA that acted as the sequencing template. Clones were sequenced by immunoSEQ multiplex PCR, and TCRdb holds only the in-frame ones, with some missing. This sample yields around 130,000 clones, of which around three fifths are seen a single time; 4.5% belongs to the top ten.

The sequence was collected from a human donor with alopecia areata. The sequenced sample was CD4+ T cells sorted from blood, obtained at week 0. J is TRBJ2-2 and V is TRBV10-3; no clear D gene. This CDR3 is CAISQSFTGELFF. The CDR3 DNA reads as TGTGCCATCAGTCAGAGTTTTACCGGGGAGCTGTTTTTT.